One sample yielded the 15 T cell receptor beta chains listed below, sequenced in a study of spatial heterogeneity in lung cancer. Time point given: blood at routine non-recurrence follow-up after resection. No cells were sorted before sequencing. The whole RNA sequenced was extracted from tumor, nontumor lung or frozen PBMC. TCRdb reprocessed the 5' RACE reads with MiXCR, giving one entry per CDR3 protein. The profile covers about 120,000 distinct CDR3 sequences, with 12% appearing a single time and approximately 16% taken by the ten largest. Sample: PBMCs, taken at follow-up. These receptors all stem from a male donor with early-stage non-small cell lung cancer.

This clonotype appeared many times. V and J are TRBV4-2 and TRBJ1-1; no clear D gene. This CDR3 spans 15 amino acids. Germline V gene sequence: CDR1 LGHNA, CDR2 YNFKEQ. Trimming removed 0 bases from V and 1 base from J, with 9 bases in between. DNA of the CDR3: TGTGCCAGCAGCCAAGATCGGACGGAGAACACTGAAGCTTTCTTT. Its protein product is CASSQDRTENTEAFF.

This clonotype was seen a handful of times. The gene calls are TRBV5-1 and TRBJ2-3, with a tentative D call TRBD2 (5 bases). CDR1 and CDR2 (germline): SGHRS, YFSETQ. V lost 1 base and J lost 1, with 13 bases in between. The CDR3 contains 16 residues. The CDR3 coding sequence is TGCGCCAGCAGCTTGAGTGATCGGGGTCGCACAGATACGCAGTATTTT. It yields the protein CASSLSDRGRTDTQYF.

The V and J genes are TRBV4-3 and TRBJ2-3, with 9 nucleotides matching TRBD1. V shed 3 bases, J shed 4 bases, and the junction held 5 bases outside the gene matches. CDR1 is LGHNA, CDR2 YSLEER, per germline. The CDR3 extends over 15 amino acids. Written as DNA, the CDR3 is TGCGCCAGCAGCCAGTGGACAGGGGTGGCAGATACGCAGTATTTT. The encoded protein is CASSQWTGVADTQYF.

The chain uses TRBV30 and TRBJ2-7; D is unclear. The CDR3 consists of 11 residues. The germline gives CDR1 GTSNPN, CDR2 SVGIG (reference sequence). The V end was cut by 4 bases, the J end by 4 bases, with 8 bases between. The CDR3: CAWTHGYEQYF. The CDR3 DNA sequence: TGTGCCTGGACCCATGGTTACGAGCAGTACTTC.

This clonotype was detected only a few times. The CDR3 DNA reads TGTGCCAGCAGCCAAGAAGGCGGGAAGAGCTCCTACAATGAGCAGTTCTTC. Encoded protein: CASSQEGGKSSYNEQFF. The rearrangement uses TRBV3-1 and TRBJ2-1, with TRBD2 as a possible D gene (6 bases). This CDR3 spans 17 amino acids. Per the germline V gene, CDR1 is LGHDT and CDR2 is YNNKEL (reference sequence). The V gene lost 0 bases and the J gene lost 0 bases, with 12 bases spanning the gap.

This clonotype occurred a few times. The chain recombines TRBV10-1 with TRBJ1-6; D may be TRBD1 (5 bases). Trimming removed 4 bases from V and 5 bases from J, with 12 bases in between. CDR3 length: 15 residues. Per the germline V gene, CDR1 is WNHNN and CDR2 is SYGVQD (reference sequence). This CDR3 reads CASSAGTGNNSPLHF. CDR3 DNA: TGCGCCAGCAGTGCCGGGACGGGGAATAATTCACCCCTCCACTTT.

This clonotype was seen only a few times. The V and J genes are TRBV7-3 and TRBJ2-1; tentative D call: TRBD2 (5 bases). The CDR3 extends over 17 amino acids. Germline CDR1 and CDR2: SGHTA and FQGTGA. Deletions cut 1 base from V and 3 bases from J, with 16 bases between. The chain's CDR3 is CASSLKRGSGSYNEQFF. In DNA form, the CDR3 reads TGTGCCAGCAGCTTAAAGCGAGGGAGCGGTAGCTACAATGAGCAGTTCTTC.

The table lists this clonotype with a few counts. The chain recombines TRBV5-1 with TRBJ2-5; D gene unclear. The CDR3 contains 13 residues. V shed 0 bases and J shed 5 bases, with 8 bases lying between them. CDR1 and CDR2 from the germline V gene are SGHRS and YFSETQ. The CDR3 DNA reads TGCGCCAGCAGCTTGGGAAACCGGGAGACCCAGTACTTC. Residues: CASSLGNRETQYF.

This chain joins TRBV5-1 and TRBJ1-2, with 9 nucleotides matching TRBD1. The CDR3 is 14 amino acids. The J segment lost 4 bases and the V segment lost 0 bases, leaving 1 base of the junction unmatched. Germline CDR1 is SGHRS and CDR2 is YFSETQ. The CDR3 sequence is CASSLVQGAYGYTF. The CDR3 DNA is TGCGCCAGCAGCTTGGTACAGGGGGCCTATGGCTACACCTTC.

This clonotype has only a few counts. The chain joins TRBV20-1 to TRBJ1-1, with a tentative D call TRBD1 (6 bases). In germline, CDR1 is DFQATT, CDR2 SNEGSKA (reference sequence). V lost 2 bases to trimming and J lost 5 bases, with 15 bases between them. The length of the CDR3 is 14 residues. The CDR3: CSARLGARITEAFF. The CDR3 region has the DNA TGCAGTGCTAGACTGGGGGCGCGGATAACTGAAGCTTTCTTT.

J is TRBJ2-5 and V is TRBV15; the D gene is possibly TRBD1 (5 bases). Trimming removed 4 bases from V and 5 bases from J, with 11 bases in between. CDR3 size: 13 residues. CDR1 and CDR2 from the germline V gene are LNHNV and YYDKDF (reference sequence). The CDR3 DNA is TGTGCCACCAGCAAACAGGTTGGGGAGACCCAGTACTTC. It is translated as CATSKQVGETQYF. The variable domain in full, completed from reference TRBV15 and TRBJ2-5, reads DAMVIQNPRYQVTQFGKPVTLSCSQTLNHNVMYWYQQKSSQAPKLLFHYYDKDFNNEADTPDNFQSRRPNTSFCFLDIRSPGLGDTAMYLCATSKQVGETQYFGPGTRLLVL.

V and J are TRBV5-1 and TRBJ2-2; D is ambiguous. Germline-derived CDR1 and CDR2 are SGHRS and YFSETQ. Trimming cost V 0 bases and J 4 bases, with 7 bases left between them. This CDR3 region has 14 residues. The CDR3 reads CASSLEAATGELFF. DNA of the CDR3: TGCGCCAGCAGCTTGGAAGCAGCCACCGGGGAGCTGTTTTTT. Together with reference TRBV5-1 and TRBJ2-2, the CDR3 gives the full variable domain: KAGVTQTPRYLIKTRGQQVTLSCSPISGHRSVSWYQQTPGQGLQFLFEYFSETQRNKGNFPGRFSGRQFSNSRSEMNVSTLELGDSALYLCASSLEAATGELFFGEGSRLTVL.

V gene TRBV10-1 combines with J gene TRBJ2-3, with no clear D. The V end was cut by 3 bases, the J end by 9 bases, with 19 bases between. The CDR3 is made up of 15 amino acids. CDR1 WNHNN and CDR2 SYGVQD come from the germline V gene (reference sequence). For the CDR3, the DNA is TGCGCCAGCAGTGAAGGTGGTCAGGCCTTGAAGACGCAGTATTTT. Protein product: CASSEGGQALKTQYF.

The rearrangement links TRBV6-1 to TRBJ1-1; TRBD1 aligns across 8 bases. This CDR3 is built from 16 residues. Germline V gene data show CDR1 as MNHNS and CDR2 as SASEGT. Trimming removed 8 bases from V and 3 bases from J; junction bases left unmatched: 14. This CDR3 is CASYPEGQAFYTEAFF. The DNA of the CDR3 is TGTGCCAGCTATCCGGAGGGACAGGCATTTTACACTGAAGCTTTCTTT.

The chain carries TRBV6-1 and TRBJ2-7, with 7 bases identical to TRBD1. CDR1 MNHNS and CDR2 SASEGT come from the germline V gene. The CDR3 spans 16 residues. V shed 7 bases, J shed 2 bases, and the junction held 14 bases outside the gene matches. As DNA, the CDR3 is TGTGCCAGCAACCGGGACAGTTTCCCCCGAGCCTACGAGCAGTACTTC. Translated: CASNRDSFPRAYEQYF.